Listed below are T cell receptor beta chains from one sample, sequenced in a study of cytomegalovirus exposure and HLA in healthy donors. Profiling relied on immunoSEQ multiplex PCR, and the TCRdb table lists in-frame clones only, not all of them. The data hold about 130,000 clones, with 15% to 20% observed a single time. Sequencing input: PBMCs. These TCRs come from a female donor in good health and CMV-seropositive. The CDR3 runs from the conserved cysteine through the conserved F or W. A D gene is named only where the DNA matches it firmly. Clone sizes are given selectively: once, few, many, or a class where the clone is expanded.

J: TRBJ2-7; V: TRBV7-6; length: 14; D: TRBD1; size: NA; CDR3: CASSSRDRVYEQYF; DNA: TGTGCCAGCAGCTCCCGGGACAGGGTCTACGAGCAGTACTTC
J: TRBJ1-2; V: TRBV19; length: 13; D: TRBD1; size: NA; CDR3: CASSTTGATGYTF; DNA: TGTGCCAGTAGTACGACAGGGGCCACCGGCTACACCTTC
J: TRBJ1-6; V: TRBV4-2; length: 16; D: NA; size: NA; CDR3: CASSQGGGRDNSPLHF; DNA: TGTGCCAGCAGCCAAGGGGGGGGGCGAGATAATTCACCCCTCCACTTT
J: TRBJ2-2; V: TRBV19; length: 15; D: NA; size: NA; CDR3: CASSITGGYTGELFF; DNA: TGTGCCAGTAGTATCACCGGGGGTTACACCGGGGAGCTGTTTTTT
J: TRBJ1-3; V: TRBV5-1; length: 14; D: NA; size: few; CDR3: CASSLGQSGNTIYF; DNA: TGCGCCAGCAGCTTGGGACAAAGTGGAAACACCATATATTTT
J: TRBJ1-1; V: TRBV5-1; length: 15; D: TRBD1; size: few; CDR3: CASSLDRGGNTEAFF; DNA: TGCGCCAGCAGCTTGGACAGGGGAGGAAACACTGAAGCTTTCTTT
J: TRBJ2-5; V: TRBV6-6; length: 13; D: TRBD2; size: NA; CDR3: CASLGTTQETQYF; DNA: TGTGCCAGCCTGGGGACTACCCAAGAGACCCAGTACTTC
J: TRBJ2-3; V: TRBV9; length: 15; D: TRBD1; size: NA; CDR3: CASSAHRGVTDTQYF; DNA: TGTGCCAGCAGCGCCCACAGGGGGGTCACAGATACGCAGTATTTT
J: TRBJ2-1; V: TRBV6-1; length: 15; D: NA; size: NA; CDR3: CASSEDHGSYNEQFF; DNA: TGTGCCAGCAGTGAAGACCATGGCTCTTACAATGAGCAGTTCTTC
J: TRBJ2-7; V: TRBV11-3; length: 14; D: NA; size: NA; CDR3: CASSYAAGLRQQYF; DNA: TGTGCCAGCAGCTACGCCGCTGGACTGCGTCAGCAGTACTTC
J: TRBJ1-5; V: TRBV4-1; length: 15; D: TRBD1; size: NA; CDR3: CASSHRQGGSQPQHF; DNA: TGCGCCAGCAGCCACCGACAGGGTGGGAGTCAGCCCCAGCATTTT
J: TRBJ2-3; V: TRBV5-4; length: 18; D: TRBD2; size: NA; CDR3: CASSFPLAGGKGKDTQYF; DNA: TGTGCCAGCAGCTTTCCCCTAGCGGGGGGAAAAGGGAAAGATACGCAGTATTTT
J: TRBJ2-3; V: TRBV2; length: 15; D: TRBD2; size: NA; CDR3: CASSAGLAGTDTQYF; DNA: TGTGCCAGCAGTGCCGGACTAGCGGGGACAGATACGCAGTATTTT
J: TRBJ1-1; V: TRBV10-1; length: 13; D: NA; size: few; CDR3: CATSMTPNTEAFF; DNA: TGCGCCACCAGCATGACACCGAACACTGAAGCTTTCTTT
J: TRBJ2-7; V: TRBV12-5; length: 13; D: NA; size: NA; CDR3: CASQEQVGYEQYF; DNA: TGTGCTAGTCAAGAACAGGTCGGCTACGAGCAGTACTTC
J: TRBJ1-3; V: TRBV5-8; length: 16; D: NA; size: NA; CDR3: CASSLAGESSGNTIYF; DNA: TGTGCCAGCAGCTTGGCAGGGGAGAGCTCTGGAAACACCATATATTTT
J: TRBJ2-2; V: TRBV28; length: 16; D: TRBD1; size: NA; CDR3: CASRRPGTEYTGELFF; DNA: TGTGCCAGCAGACGTCCCGGGACAGAGTACACCGGGGAGCTGTTTTTT
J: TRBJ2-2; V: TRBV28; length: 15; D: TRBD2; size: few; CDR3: CASSWGLAYTGELFF; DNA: TGTGCCAGCAGCTGGGGACTAGCTTACACCGGGGAGCTGTTTTTT
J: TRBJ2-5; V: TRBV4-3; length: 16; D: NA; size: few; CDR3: CASSQEWGGSQETQYF; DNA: TGCGCCAGCAGCCAAGAATGGGGCGGTAGTCAAGAGACCCAGTACTTC
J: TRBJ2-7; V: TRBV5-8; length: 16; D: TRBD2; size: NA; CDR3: CASSLGLGGGAGEQYF; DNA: TGTGCCAGCAGCTTGGGGCTCGGCGGGGGGGCAGGAGAGCAGTACTTC
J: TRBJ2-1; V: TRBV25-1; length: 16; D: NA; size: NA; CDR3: CASSETSGLSYNEQFF; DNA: TGTGCCAGCAGTGAAACGTCAGGCCTCTCCTACAATGAGCAGTTCTTC
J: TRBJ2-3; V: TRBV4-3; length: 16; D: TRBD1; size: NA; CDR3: CASSLGQEILTDTQYF; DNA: TGCGCCAGCAGCCTAGGACAGGAGATTCTCACAGATACGCAGTATTTT
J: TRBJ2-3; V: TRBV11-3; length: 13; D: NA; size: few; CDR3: CASQSGRTDTQYF; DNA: TGTGCCAGCCAAAGCGGGCGCACAGATACGCAGTATTTT
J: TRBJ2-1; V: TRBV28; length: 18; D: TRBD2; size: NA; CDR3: CASSRQLAGLSPYNEQFF; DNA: TGTGCCAGCAGCCGACAACTAGCGGGCCTATCACCCTACAATGAGCAGTTCTTC
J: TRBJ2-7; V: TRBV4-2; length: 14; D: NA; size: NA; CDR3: CASSQDFTSYEQYF; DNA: TGTGCCAGCAGCCAAGATTTCACATCCTACGAGCAGTACTTC
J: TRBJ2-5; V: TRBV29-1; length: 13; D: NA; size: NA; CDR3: CSVVRAGEETQYF; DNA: TGCAGCGTTGTCAGGGCAGGGGAAGAGACCCAGTACTTC
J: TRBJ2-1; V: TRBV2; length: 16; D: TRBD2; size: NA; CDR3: CASTDSPGLASPWQFF; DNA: TGTGCCAGCACTGACTCCCCGGGACTAGCGAGCCCCTGGCAGTTCTTC
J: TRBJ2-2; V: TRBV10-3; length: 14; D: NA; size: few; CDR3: CAIRHRENTGELFF; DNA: TGTGCCATCAGGCACCGGGAGAACACCGGGGAGCTGTTTTTT
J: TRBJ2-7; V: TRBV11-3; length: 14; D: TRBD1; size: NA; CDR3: CASSPTGKPYEQYF; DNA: TGTGCCAGCAGCCCGACAGGGAAGCCCTACGAGCAGTACTTC
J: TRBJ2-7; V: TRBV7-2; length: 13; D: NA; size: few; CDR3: CASSSYMYYEQYF; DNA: TGTGCCAGCAGCTCTTATATGTACTACGAGCAGTACTTC
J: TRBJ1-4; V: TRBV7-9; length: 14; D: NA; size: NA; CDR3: CASSTTGWHEKLFF; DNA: TGTGCCAGCAGCACGACCGGGTGGCATGAAAAACTGTTTTTT
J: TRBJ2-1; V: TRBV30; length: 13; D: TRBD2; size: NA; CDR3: CAWSSGRTNEQFF; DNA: TGTGCCTGGTCTAGCGGGAGGACCAATGAGCAGTTCTTC
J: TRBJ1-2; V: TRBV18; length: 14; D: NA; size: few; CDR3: CASSYTTENYGYTF; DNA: TGTGCCAGCTCATACACGACAGAGAACTATGGCTACACCTTC
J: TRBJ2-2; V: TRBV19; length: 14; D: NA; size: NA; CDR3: CASLEGLDTGELFF; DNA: TGTGCCAGTCTAGAGGGACTGGACACCGGGGAGCTGTTTTTT
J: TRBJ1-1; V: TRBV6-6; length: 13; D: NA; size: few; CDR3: CAIDAGGNTEAFF; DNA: TGTGCCATCGATGCTGGAGGGAACACTGAAGCTTTCTTT
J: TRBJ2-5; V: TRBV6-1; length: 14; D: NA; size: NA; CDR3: CASSGAAFQETQYF; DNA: TGTGCCAGCAGTGGGGCAGCCTTCCAAGAGACCCAGTACTTC